Below are 19 T cell receptor beta chains sequenced from a single sample in a study of Ad26.COV2.S vaccination and SARS-CoV-2 variants. TCRdb keeps only in-frame clones here, not all; method: immunoSEQ multiplex PCR. Among 97,000 or so clones listed, about 78% were seen once. The sequenced sample was peripheral blood, obtained after recovery from COVID-19. The source of these receptors is a human donor who had recovered from COVID-19.

This clone qualifies as medium-sized. The chain couples TRBV5-1 to TRBJ1-5; 9 bases agree with TRBD1. Germline V gene data show CDR1 as SGHRS and CDR2 as YFSETQ. The J segment lost 2 bases and the V segment lost 2 bases, leaving 11 bases of the junction unmatched. The CDR3 has 18 residues. CDR3 sequence reads: CASSLGDREVYGNQPQHF. DNA of the CDR3: TGCGCCAGCAGCTTAGGGGACAGGGAGGTATATGGCAATCAGCCCCAGCATTTT. Full variable domain (remainder filled in from reference TRBV5-1 and TRBJ1-5): KAGVTQTPRYLIKTRGQQVTLSCSPISGHRSVSWYQQTPGQGLQFLFEYFSETQRNKGNFPGRFSGRQFSNSRSEMNVSTLELGDSALYLCASSLGDREVYGNQPQHFGDGTRLSIL.

This rearrangement joins TRBV15 to TRBJ1-2, with D unclear. Germline V gene sequence: CDR1 LNHNV, CDR2 YYDKDF (reference sequence). V gave up 1 base and J gave up 4 bases, with 7 bases separating them. The CDR3 is 13 amino acids. CDR3 region: CATSRVGSYGYTF. The CDR3 DNA sequence: TGTGCCACCAGCAGAGTAGGGAGCTATGGCTACACCTTC. Variable domain in full (rest from reference TRBV15 and TRBJ1-2): DAMVIQNPRYQVTQFGKPVTLSCSQTLNHNVMYWYQQKSSQAPKLLFHYYDKDFNNEADTPDNFQSRRPNTSFCFLDIRSPGLGDTAMYLCATSRVGSYGYTFGSGTRLTVV.

V is TRBV11-2 and J is TRBJ1-4, with 8 nucleotides matching TRBD1. With 5 bases clipped from V and 8 bases from J, the junction kept 4 bases outside the gene matches. CDR3 size: 13 residues. The germline gives CDR1 SGHAT, CDR2 FQNNGV. CDR3 protein: CASSEGTGEKLFF. DNA of the CDR3: TGTGCCAGCAGCGAAGGGACAGGAGAAAAACTGTTTTTT.

The chain uses TRBV10-3 and TRBJ1-2; D might be TRBD1 (6 bases). The CDR3 extends over 14 amino acids. CDR1 and CDR2 from the germline V gene are ENHRY and SYGVKD. The V end was cut by 6 bases, the J end by 4 bases, with 15 bases between. For the CDR3, the DNA is TGTGCCATCAGGAACGGGACAACCCTCTATGGCTACACCTTC. Residues: CAIRNGTTLYGYTF.

The gene calls are TRBV28 and TRBJ1-6; D possibly corresponds to TRBD1 (6 bases). The CDR3 sequence is 15 residues long. Germline V CDR1 and CDR2: MDHEN, SYDVKM. The V gene lost 4 bases and the J gene lost 5 bases, with 12 bases spanning the gap. CDR3 nucleotides: TGTGCCAGCAGTTCAGGGGTGGCAGATAATTCACCCCTCCACTTT. Its protein product is CASSSGVADNSPLHF.

This chain joins TRBV7-2 and TRBJ2-2, with 7 positions matching TRBD1. This CDR3 region has 14 residues. Germline CDR1 and CDR2: SGHTA and FQGNSA. The V gene end was trimmed by 5 bases and the J gene end by 4 bases; junction bases not matched to a gene: 4. The DNA for the CDR3 is TGTGCCAGCAGCCCTGACAGGGCCACCGGGGAGCTGTTTTTT. Translated, it gives CASSPDRATGELFF.

This sequence joins TRBV4-1 and TRBJ2-2; 8 bases are a match to TRBD1. Germline loops: CDR1 MGHRA, CDR2 YSYEKL. CDR3 length: 17 residues. The J segment lost 3 bases and the V segment lost 1 base, leaving 7 bases of the junction unmatched. The CDR3 sequence: CASSQVSRGPDTGELFF. As DNA, the CDR3 is TGCGCCAGCAGCCAAGTTTCCAGGGGGCCGGACACCGGGGAGCTGTTTTTT.

This CDR3 is CASSYSDNTGELFF. CDR3 nucleotide sequence: TGTGCCAGCAGTTACTCGGACAACACCGGGGAGCTGTTTTTT. J is TRBJ2-2 and V is TRBV6-2 or TRBV6-3; no clear D gene. The CDR3 spans 14 residues. CDR1 and CDR2 from the germline V gene are MNHEY and SVGEGT. V was pared by 0 bases and J by 2 bases, with 4 bases between.

The chain has TRBV4-3 and TRBJ2-3, with 8 bases identical to TRBD2. V trimming: 0 bases; J trimming: 1 base; junction bases outside the gene matches: 9. CDR1 and CDR2 from the germline V gene are LGHNA and YSLEER. The CDR3 spans 18 residues. The CDR3 reads CASSQDTQGAGGTDTQYF. The CDR3 nucleotides are TGCGCCAGCAGCCAAGATACCCAGGGAGCGGGGGGCACAGATACGCAGTATTTT.

The CDR3 loop reads CASRLRDSHSEQYF. The CDR3, as DNA: TGTGCCAGCAGACTAAGGGACAGCCACTCCGAGCAGTACTTC. J is TRBJ2-7 and V is TRBV28; the match to TRBD1 covers 7 bases. V lost 6 bases, J lost 6 bases, and 11 bases stayed unmatched. The CDR3 contains 14 residues. CDR1 MDHEN and CDR2 SYDVKM come from the germline V gene.

The chain carries TRBV29-1 and TRBJ2-3; a weak D match, TRBD1 (6 bases). Germline V lookup: CDR1 SQVTM, CDR2 ANQGSEA. The CDR3 runs 14 residues. The ends were cut back, 5 bases at V and 0 bases at J, with 12 bases in the middle. The CDR3 coding sequence is TGCAGCGTTCGTGGGGACATTAGCACAGATACGCAGTATTTT. Protein: CSVRGDISTDTQYF.

V is TRBV27 and J is TRBJ2-6; D ambiguous. Germline CDR1 is MNHEY and CDR2 is SMNVEV (reference sequence). V lost 3 bases and J lost 0, with 6 bases in between. The CDR3 runs 15 residues. CDR3 bases: TGTGCCAGCAGTTTTCACCACTCTGGGGCCAACGTCCTGACTTTC. Protein product: CASSFHHSGANVLTF. Complete variable domain (other parts from reference TRBV27 and TRBJ2-6): EAQVTQNPRYLITVTGKKLTVTCSQNMNHEYMSWYRQDPGLGLRQIYYSMNVEVTDKGDVPEGYKVSRKEKRNFPLILESPSPNQTSLYFCASSFHHSGANVLTFGAGSRLTVL.

The J gene is TRBJ2-5, the V gene TRBV19; 8 bases align to TRBD1. The germline V gene has CDR1 LNHDA and CDR2 SQIVND (reference sequence). Germline trimming cut 6 bases from V and 4 bases from J; bases unmatched to any gene: 13. The CDR3 is made up of 16 amino acids. CDR3 coding DNA: TGTGCCAGTAGCTGGGGACCAGGGGGCCTTCCAGAGACCCAGTACTTC. It specifies CASSWGPGGLPETQYF.

This clone came up a few times. The rearrangement uses TRBV5-4 and TRBJ1-2; the D gene is possibly TRBD1 (6 bases). The ends were cut back, 3 bases at V and 7 bases at J, with 19 bases in the middle. CDR3 length equals 15 residues. Germline CDR1 is SGHNT and CDR2 is YYREEE (reference sequence). The CDR3 sequence: CASSSKDRRAFGYTF. CDR3 sequence (DNA): TGTGCCAGCAGCTCTAAAGACAGGAGGGCTTTTGGCTACACCTTC.

This clone was recorded at least ten times. Distinct nucleotide sequences in the sample also encode this CDR3. The chain's CDR3 is CASSHRDRNYEQYF. Here the CDR3 DNA reads TGTGCCAGCAGCCACCGGGACAGAAACTACGAGCAGTACTTC. The chain is built from TRBV7-9 and TRBJ2-7, with TRBD1 matching 7 bases. Looked up from germline, CDR1 is SEHNR and CDR2 is FQNEAQ (reference sequence). The trim removed 5 bases at V and 3 bases at J, leaving 7 bases unmatched. CDR3 length: 14 residues.

The chain has TRBV7-9 and TRBJ1-6; D not certain. Germline CDR1 and CDR2: SEHNR and FQNEAQ (reference sequence). CDR3 length: 14 amino acids. In nucleotides, the CDR3 is TGTGCTACCACCCCCGGTTCGGTGCCCTTTTCCCTCCACTTT. Its translation is CATTPGSVPFSLHF.

This clone was observed a single time. The CDR3 loop is CASSTDHRGGRTEAFF. In nucleotides, the CDR3 is TGTGCCAGCAGCACAGATCACAGGGGAGGGCGGACTGAAGCTTTCTTT. The rearrangement links TRBV6-2 or TRBV6-3 to TRBJ1-1; TRBD1 aligns across 7 bases. The ends lost 6 bases at V and 5 bases at J; junction bases unmatched: 15. This CDR3 has 16 residues. In germline, CDR1 is MNHEY, CDR2 SVGEGT.

The genes are TRBV6-5 and TRBJ2-7, with D perhaps TRBD1 or TRBD2 (5 bases each). The CDR3 runs 15 residues. Trimming shortened V by 10 bases and J by 0 bases, and 19 bases separated the two germline ends. CDR1 and CDR2 (germline): MNHEY, SVGAGI. The CDR3 reads CAILPGWGSSYEQYF. In DNA form, the CDR3 reads TGTGCCATCCTCCCGGGGTGGGGGAGCTCCTACGAGCAGTACTTC.

The chain employs TRBV19 and TRBJ2-3; D unresolved. V lost 4 bases to trimming and J lost 2 bases, with 7 bases between them. Germline V gene sequence: CDR1 LNHDA, CDR2 SQIVND (reference sequence). The CDR3 consists of 13 residues. The DNA for the CDR3 is TGTGCCAGTAGTACTGCGGACACAGATACGCAGTATTTT. Translating it yields CASSTADTDTQYF.